The TCR beta chain under discussion was sequenced for a study of cytomegalovirus exposure and HLA in healthy donors. Overall study findings and caveats: It was only CMV serostatus that was available as immune exposure information.

In regard to this clone: What it binds is not known.

Primers for the PCR totalled 60 Vbeta and 13 Jbeta. Profiling relied on immunoSEQ multiplex PCR, and the TCRdb table lists in-frame clones only, not all of them. This sample has tens of thousands of clones, with 65% to 90% found just once. V was pared by 5 bases and J by 5 bases, with 15 bases of the junction left unmatched. The CDR3 covers 17 residues. The germline V gene encodes CDR1 SGHTA and CDR2 FQGNSA. The clonotype was recovered from a human donor in good health. V usage is TRBV7-2 and J usage is TRBJ1-2, with 9 bases that match TRBD1. Sequenced material: PBMCs. The CDR3 protein is CASSPAFGTGFSYGYTF. CDR3 coding DNA: TGTGCCAGCAGCCCTGCATTTGGGACAGGGTTCAGTTATGGCTACACCTTC.